The 16 T cell receptor beta chains given below trace back to one sample, sequenced in a study of cytomegalovirus exposure and HLA in healthy donors. The primer mix had 60 Vbeta and 13 Jbeta primers. Measured with immunoSEQ multiplex PCR; TCRdb has only the in-frame clones, and not every one. Seen here are tens of thousands of clones, around 66% observed once, and the top ten hold 15%. Sequenced input: PBMCs. The origin of the receptors is a woman between 40 and 50 years old in good health and CMV-seropositive.

The rearrangement joins TRBV9 to TRBJ2-2; 7 nucleotides match TRBD1. This CDR3 spans 13 amino acids. Germline CDR1 is SGDLS and CDR2 is YYNGEE. V lost 0 bases and J lost 16; bases outside the gene matches: 9. Here the CDR3 reads CASSVEGQAFPFF. The CDR3 DNA reads as TGTGCCAGCAGCGTAGAAGGACAGGCTTTTCCGTTTTTT.

The chain recombines TRBV5-8 with TRBJ2-3, with D perhaps matching TRBD1 (6 bases). Trimming took off 1 base at V and 0 bases at J, with 9 bases between the two ends. The CDR3 is made up of 15 amino acids. Germline CDR1 and CDR2: SGHTS and YDEGEE. The chain's CDR3 is CASSLLGASTDTQYF. The CDR3 coding sequence is TGTGCCAGCAGCTTGCTGGGGGCTAGCACAGATACGCAGTATTTT.

The gene calls are TRBV7-9 and TRBJ2-6; TRBD2 might be the D (5 bases). V lost 5 bases and J 4 bases, leaving 12 bases between the germline ends. Germline V gives CDR1 SEHNR, CDR2 FQNEAQ (reference sequence). The CDR3 has 15 residues. The CDR3 protein is CASSTGLGGANVLTF. CDR3 nucleotide sequence: TGTGCCAGCAGCACTGGACTGGGGGGGGCCAACGTCCTGACTTTC.

This clone came up a few times. V gene TRBV7-3 combines with J gene TRBJ1-2; the match to TRBD1 covers 8 bases. There are 16 residues in the CDR3. The V segment lost 5 bases and the J segment 5 bases; nucleotides outside the gene matches: 13. Germline loops: CDR1 SGHTA, CDR2 FQGTGA. CDR3: CASSPGQGAQVYGYTF. Written as DNA, the CDR3 is TGTGCCAGCAGCCCTGGACAGGGAGCTCAGGTTTATGGCTACACCTTC. The variable domain in full, with the rest retrieved from reference TRBV7-3 and TRBJ1-2, is GAGVSQTPSNKVTEKGKYVELRCDPISGHTALYWYRQSLGQGPEFLIYFQGTGAADDSGLPNDRFFAVRPEGSVSTLKIQRTERGDSAVYLCASSPGQGAQVYGYTFGSGTRLTVV.

This sequence joins TRBV27 and TRBJ1-2; D uncertain. The ends were cut back, 0 bases at V and 4 bases at J, with 9 bases in the middle. The CDR3 sequence is 14 residues long. The V gene's germline CDR1 is MNHEY and CDR2 SMNVEV (reference sequence). DNA of the CDR3: TGTGCCAGCAGTTTATCTAGGGAGGCCTATGGCTACACCTTC. Translated: CASSLSREAYGYTF.

This chain links TRBV5-1 with TRBJ2-3, with 8 positions matching TRBD2. From germline, CDR1 is SGHRS and CDR2 YFSETQ. V shed 4 bases and J 4 bases; nucleotides not matched to a gene: 11. This CDR3 comprises 16 residues. The CDR3 DNA reads as TGCGCCAGCAGCGTTGGTAGCGGGACTTCAGCAGATACGCAGTATTTT. It translates to CASSVGSGTSADTQYF. The full variable domain, rest sourced from reference TRBV5-1 and TRBJ2-3, is KAGVTQTPRYLIKTRGQQVTLSCSPISGHRSVSWYQQTPGQGLQFLFEYFSETQRNKGNFPGRFSGRQFSNSRSEMNVSTLELGDSALYLCASSVGSGTSADTQYFGPGTRLTVL.

The rearrangement links TRBV5-1 to TRBJ2-2; TRBD2 matches 8 bases. V lost 2 bases and J lost 6; bases outside the gene matches: 3. CDR3 length: 14 residues. Germline CDR1 and CDR2: SGHRS and YFSETQ. The chain's CDR3 is CASSFIGRAGELFF. CDR3 nucleotide sequence: TGCGCCAGCAGCTTTATCGGGAGGGCCGGGGAGCTGTTTTTT. The full variable domain, in which reference TRBV5-1 and TRBJ2-2 provide the parts outside the CDR3, is KAGVTQTPRYLIKTRGQQVTLSCSPISGHRSVSWYQQTPGQGLQFLFEYFSETQRNKGNFPGRFSGRQFSNSRSEMNVSTLELGDSALYLCASSFIGRAGELFFGEGSRLTVL.

The CDR3, as DNA: TGTGCCAGCAGTCCCCGTTGGCGGGAGTTGGACGAGCAGTACTTC. This gives the protein CASSPRWRELDEQYF. This chain uses TRBV27 with TRBJ2-7, with 7 bases that match TRBD2. The V segment lost 5 bases and the J segment 5 bases; nucleotides outside the gene matches: 12. Germline V gene data show CDR1 as MNHEY and CDR2 as SMNVEV (reference sequence). This CDR3 comprises 15 residues.

The chain employs TRBV6-5 and TRBJ1-2; D gene uncertain. In germline, CDR1 is MNHEY, CDR2 SVGAGI. The CDR3 loop spans 13 amino acids. Deletions cut 3 bases from V and 8 bases from J, with 13 bases between. The CDR3 DNA reads TGTGCCAGCAGTTATCTGGGTGGGAGCGGCTACACCTTC. This sequence encodes CASSYLGGSGYTF.

This chain links TRBV9 with TRBJ2-2; 7 bases are a match to TRBD2. CDR1 is SGDLS, CDR2 YYNGEE, per germline. The CDR3 is made up of 15 amino acids. Germline trimming cut 3 bases from V and 1 base from J; bases unmatched to any gene: 3. CDR3 sequence (DNA): TGTGCCAGCAGCGACCAGCGGGGGAACACCGGGGAGCTGTTTTTT. Its translation: CASSDQRGNTGELFF.

The J gene is TRBJ1-5, the V gene TRBV25-1; a possible D gene is TRBD1 (6 bases). V was pared by 2 bases and J by 4 bases, with 12 bases between. Germline V gene lookup returns CDR1 MGHDK and CDR2 SYGVNS. CDR3 size: 15 residues. DNA for the CDR3: TGTGCCAGCAGTGAAAGGGCAGGGGTTAATCAGCCCCAGCATTTT. Its protein is CASSERAGVNQPQHF. Using reference TRBV25-1 and TRBJ1-5 for the parts outside the CDR3, the full variable domain is EADIYQTPRYLVIGTGKKITLECSQTMGHDKMYWYQQDPGMELHLIHYSYGVNSTEKGDLSSESTVSRIRTEHFPLTLESARPSHTSQYLCASSERAGVNQPQHFGDGTRLSIL.

The chain's CDR3 is CASSRSRDRGDGYTF. CDR3 nucleotide sequence: TGTGCCAGCAGTAGAAGCCGGGACAGGGGGGATGGCTACACCTTC. J is TRBJ1-2 and V is TRBV2, with 11 bases matching TRBD1. J gave up 6 bases and V 5 bases, and 8 bases lay outside the gene matches. Germline-derived CDR1 and CDR2 are SNHLY and FYNNEI. The CDR3 is 15 residues long.

The chain links TRBV28 to TRBJ1-1; the match to TRBD1 covers 9 bases. Germline CDR1 MDHEN, CDR2 SYDVKM. The CDR3 runs to 17 residues. With V trimmed by 4 bases and J by 1 base, 10 bases remained unmatched. The CDR3 loop reads CASSSHLGTGSNTEAFF. In nucleotides, the CDR3 is TGTGCCAGCAGTTCACACCTAGGGACAGGGTCGAACACTGAAGCTTTCTTT.

The rearrangement joins TRBV7-2 to TRBJ2-7, with TRBD2 matching 11 bases. The germline V gene encodes CDR1 SGHTA and CDR2 FQGNSA. With 5 bases clipped from V and 1 base from J, the junction kept 4 bases outside the gene matches. The CDR3 contains 15 residues. The CDR3 DNA sequence: TGTGCCAGCAGCCAAACTAGCGGGGGATCCTACGAGCAGTACTTC. Translation: CASSQTSGGSYEQYF.

CDR3 protein: CASSQPDRHYGYTF. The CDR3 coding sequence is TGCGCCAGCAGCCAGCCTGACAGGCACTATGGCTACACCTTC. J is TRBJ1-2 and V is TRBV4-3, with D maybe TRBD1 (6 bases). Germline CDR1 reads LGHNA; CDR2 reads YSLEER. The CDR3 contains 14 residues. With 3 bases removed from V and 3 bases from J, the gap between germline ends came to 11 bases.

CDR3 sequence: CASRPRDREAYEQYF. The CDR3 region has the DNA TGTGCCAGCAGGCCCCGGGACAGGGAAGCCTACGAGCAGTACTTC. The chain employs TRBV27 and TRBJ2-7; TRBD1 matches at 9 bases. V shed 6 bases and J 2 bases; nucleotides not matched to a gene: 8. The length of the CDR3 is 15 residues. Germline CDR1 reads MNHEY; CDR2 reads SMNVEV (reference sequence).